This passage covers 15 T cell receptor beta chains from one sample sequenced in a study of blood T cell repertoires in COVID-19. Using immunoSEQ multiplex PCR, the repertoire was profiled, and TCRdb retains in-frame clones only, with some absent. The table has hundreds of thousands of clones, around 85% seen once; the top ten hold around 8%. Sequencing was performed on PBMCs or T cells enriched from blood (not recorded which). These receptors were obtained from a woman aged 55-70 years who had recovered from COVID-19.

The CDR3 reads CASSPDPPGHIAETQYF. CDR3 DNA sequence: TGCGCCAGCAGCCCGGACCCCCCGGGACACATCGCCGAGACCCAGTACTTC. The genes are TRBV5-1 and TRBJ2-5; the D gene is possibly TRBD1 (6 bases). Per the germline V gene, CDR1 is SGHRS and CDR2 is YFSETQ. V shed 4 bases and J shed 5 bases, with 24 bases lying between them. This CDR3 is built from 17 residues.

Here the CDR3 reads CASSPGGWGEKLFF. The CDR3 DNA reads TGTGCCAGTAGTCCAGGGGGCTGGGGTGAAAAACTGTTTTTT. The V call is TRBV19, the J call TRBJ1-4; 8 bases agree with TRBD1. With V trimmed by 5 bases and J by 7 bases, 6 bases remained unmatched. The CDR3 is 14 amino acids. Germline values: CDR1 LNHDA, CDR2 SQIVND (reference sequence). Drawing the rest from reference TRBV19 and TRBJ1-4, the complete variable domain is DGGITQSPKYLFRKEGQNVTLSCEQNLNHDAMYWYRQDPGQGLRLIYYSQIVNDFQKGDIAEGYSVSREKKESFPLTVTSAQKNPTAFYLCASSPGGWGEKLFFGSGTQLSVL.

The rearrangement uses TRBV6-5 and TRBJ2-2; a possible D gene is TRBD1 (5 bases). The germline V gene has CDR1 MNHEY and CDR2 SVGAGI. The V gene lost 8 bases and the J gene lost 4 bases, with 11 bases spanning the gap. The CDR3 is 13 amino acids. The CDR3 region is CASFLGPTGELFF. The CDR3, as DNA: TGTGCCAGCTTCTTGGGGCCCACCGGGGAGCTGTTTTTT.

In the case of this clone: The same CDR3 can be traced to other DNA sequences in this sample. The J gene is TRBJ1-2, the V gene TRBV18, with 8 bases aligning to TRBD1. The V gene end was trimmed by 3 bases and the J gene end by 4 bases; junction bases not matched to a gene: 1. The CDR3 sequence is 13 residues long. Germline CDR1 KGHSH, CDR2 LQKENI. Written as DNA, the CDR3 is TGTGCCAGCTCACCGGACAGGGTCTATGGCTACACCTTC. The encoded protein is CASSPDRVYGYTF.

The V call is TRBV10-1, the J call TRBJ2-1; a possible D gene is TRBD1 (5 bases). V was clipped by 4 bases and J by 7 bases, with 8 bases between them. The germline CDR1 and CDR2 sequences are WNHNN and SYGVQD (reference sequence). The CDR3 contains 12 residues. The chain's CDR3 is CASSGPGNEQFF. The CDR3 coding sequence is TGCGCCAGCAGTGGACCAGGGAATGAGCAGTTCTTC.

This chain uses TRBV5-1 with TRBJ2-1; tentatively, D is TRBD1 (6 bases). Germline V gene sequence: CDR1 SGHRS, CDR2 YFSETQ. The CDR3 is made up of 17 amino acids. Trimming took 4 bases from V and 5 from J, leaving 22 bases between them. CDR3 nucleotides: TGCGCCAGCAGCGGTAGGGTGGGGACAAATACTAACAATGAGCAGTTCTTC. Residues: CASSGRVGTNTNNEQFF.

V gene TRBV12-3 or TRBV12-4 combines with J gene TRBJ1-1; 7 nucleotides agree with TRBD1. The CDR3 extends over 13 amino acids. Germline trimming cut 7 bases from V and 4 bases from J; bases unmatched to any gene: 6. For the CDR3, the DNA is TGTGCCAGCACCCTCGCAGGGGGCACTGAAGCTTTCTTT. Amino acid sequence: CASTLAGGTEAFF.

The V gene is TRBV7-4, the J gene TRBJ2-2, with D tentatively TRBD1 (5 bases). This CDR3 comprises 16 residues. V lost 2 bases and J 1 base, leaving 11 bases between the germline ends. Per the germline V gene, CDR1 is SGHVT and CDR2 is SQSDAQ. The CDR3 is CASSLMGQQNTGELFF. The CDR3 region has the DNA TGTGCCAGCAGCTTAATGGGGCAGCAGAACACCGGGGAGCTGTTTTTT.

This clone has only a few counts. The chain recombines TRBV19 with TRBJ1-5; D gene ambiguous. The CDR3 contains 13 residues. V was clipped by 5 bases and J by 3 bases, with 8 bases between them. Germline loops: CDR1 LNHDA, CDR2 SQIVND (reference sequence). The CDR3 sequence is CASSVGDNQPQHF. The CDR3 DNA follows: TGTGCCAGTAGTGTGGGCGACAATCAGCCCCAGCATTTT.

The chain has TRBV6-2 or TRBV6-3 and TRBJ1-1; 9 bases fit TRBD1. Per the germline V gene, CDR1 is MNHEY and CDR2 is SVGEGT. The J segment lost 4 bases and the V segment lost 4 bases, leaving 4 bases of the junction unmatched. The CDR3 contains 14 residues. The CDR3 reads CASSLGTGPTEAFF. The DNA of the CDR3 is TGTGCCAGCAGTTTGGGGACAGGGCCCACTGAAGCTTTCTTT.

The J gene is TRBJ2-3, the V gene TRBV6-5; D not resolved. The V gene lost 4 bases and the J gene lost 5 bases, with 4 bases spanning the gap. The germline V gene encodes CDR1 MNHEY and CDR2 SVGAGI. The CDR3 length is 11 residues. CDR3 loop: CASSSLDTQYF. In DNA, the CDR3 is TGTGCCAGCAGTTCGTTAGATACGCAGTATTTT.

V and J are TRBV21-1 and TRBJ1-2. TRBV21-1 is labeled a pseudogene. This CDR3 spans 16 amino acids. The CDR3 DNA is TGTGCCAGCAGCAAAGGGTTGGGAGAATCTAACTATGGCTACACCTTC. This encodes CASSKGLGESNYGYTF.

V usage is TRBV6-5 and J usage is TRBJ2-7; D not certain. V dropped 7 bases and J dropped 1 base, with 5 bases sitting between them. CDR1 and CDR2 (germline): MNHEY, SVGAGI. This CDR3 has 11 amino acids. CDR3 residues: CASTSSYEQYV. The CDR3 coding sequence is TGTGCCAGCACCAGTTCCTACGAGCAGTACGTC.

V and J are TRBV7-8 and TRBJ2-3; D remains unclear. Looked up from germline, CDR1 is SGHVS and CDR2 is FQNEAQ. This CDR3 comprises 14 residues. Trimming took 3 bases from V and 6 from J, leaving 13 bases between them. The CDR3 region is CASSFQVPTDTQYF. Written as DNA, the CDR3 is TGTGCCAGCAGCTTTCAGGTCCCTACCGATACGCAGTATTTT.

In this sample, this clone turned up a few times. The gene calls are TRBV3-1 (or the pseudogene TRBV3-2) and TRBJ1-6; 10 bases are shared with TRBD1. The germline V gene encodes CDR1 LGHDT and CDR2 YNNKEL (reference sequence). CDR3 length: 16 residues. The V and J ends lost 1 base and 7 bases, in that order; junction bases with no gene match: 4. The CDR3 bases are TGTGCCAGCAGCCAAGGGGACAGGGGTGGGAATTCACCCCTCCACTTT. It yields the protein CASSQGDRGGNSPLHF.